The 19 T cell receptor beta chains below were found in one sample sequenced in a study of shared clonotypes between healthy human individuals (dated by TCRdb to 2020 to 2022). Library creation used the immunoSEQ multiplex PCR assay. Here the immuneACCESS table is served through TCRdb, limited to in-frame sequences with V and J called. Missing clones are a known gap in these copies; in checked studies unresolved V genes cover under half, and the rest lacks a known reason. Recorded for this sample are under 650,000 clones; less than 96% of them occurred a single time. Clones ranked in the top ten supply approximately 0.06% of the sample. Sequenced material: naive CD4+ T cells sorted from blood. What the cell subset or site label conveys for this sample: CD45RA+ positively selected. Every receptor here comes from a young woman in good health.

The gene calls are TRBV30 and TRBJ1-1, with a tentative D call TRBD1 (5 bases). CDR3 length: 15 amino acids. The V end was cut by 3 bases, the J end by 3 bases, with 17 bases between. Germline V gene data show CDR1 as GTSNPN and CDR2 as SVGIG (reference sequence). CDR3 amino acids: CAWRAGRGMYTEAFF. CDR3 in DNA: TGTGCCTGGAGAGCCGGGCGGGGGATGTACACTGAAGCTTTCTTT.

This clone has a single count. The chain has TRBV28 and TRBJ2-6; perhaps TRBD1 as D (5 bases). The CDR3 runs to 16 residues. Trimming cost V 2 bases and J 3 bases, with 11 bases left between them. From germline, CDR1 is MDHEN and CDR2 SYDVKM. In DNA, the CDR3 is TGTGCCAGCAGTTTACCCAGGGCCAATGGGGCCAACGTCCTGACTTTC. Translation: CASSLPRANGANVLTF.

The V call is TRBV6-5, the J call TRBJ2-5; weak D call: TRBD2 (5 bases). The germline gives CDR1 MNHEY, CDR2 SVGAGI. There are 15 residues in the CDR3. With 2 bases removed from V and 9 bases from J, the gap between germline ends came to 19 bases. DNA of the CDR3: TGTGCCAGCAGTTACAGTCAAAGAGGGAGTCGTTCCCAGTACTTC. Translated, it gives CASSYSQRGSRSQYF.

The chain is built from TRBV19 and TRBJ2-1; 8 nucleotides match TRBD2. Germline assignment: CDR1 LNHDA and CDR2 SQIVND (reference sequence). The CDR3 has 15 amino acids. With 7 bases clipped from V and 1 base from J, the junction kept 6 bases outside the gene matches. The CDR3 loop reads CASKQSGSSYNEQFF. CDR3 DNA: TGTGCCAGTAAACAAAGCGGGAGTTCCTACAATGAGCAGTTCTTC.

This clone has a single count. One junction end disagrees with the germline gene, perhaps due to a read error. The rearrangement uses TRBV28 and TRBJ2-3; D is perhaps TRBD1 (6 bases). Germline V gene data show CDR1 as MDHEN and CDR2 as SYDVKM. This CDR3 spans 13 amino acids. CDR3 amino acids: CASRQASTNTQYF. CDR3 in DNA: TGTGCCAGTCGACAGGCCTCCACAAATACGCAGTATTTT.

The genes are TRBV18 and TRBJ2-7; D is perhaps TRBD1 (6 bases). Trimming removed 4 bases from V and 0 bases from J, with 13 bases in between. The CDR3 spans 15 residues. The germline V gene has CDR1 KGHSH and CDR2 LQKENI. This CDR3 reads CASSQTGHHSYEQYF. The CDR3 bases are TGTGCCAGCTCACAAACGGGACACCACTCCTACGAGCAGTACTTC.

The CDR3 region is CASSFGDSSGNTIYF. CDR3 DNA: TGTGCCAGCAGTTTCGGGGATAGCTCTGGAAACACCATATATTTT. V is TRBV28 and J is TRBJ1-3; D gene uncertain. Germline V gene data show CDR1 as MDHEN and CDR2 as SYDVKM. Trimming removed 3 bases at V and 0 bases at J, with 9 bases between. CDR3 length equals 15 residues.

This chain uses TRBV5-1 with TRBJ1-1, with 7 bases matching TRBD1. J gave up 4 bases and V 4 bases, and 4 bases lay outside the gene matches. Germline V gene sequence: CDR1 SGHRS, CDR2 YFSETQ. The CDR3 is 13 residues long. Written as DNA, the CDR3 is TGCGCCAGCAGCCCCGGGACAGTCACTGAAGCTTTCTTT. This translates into CASSPGTVTEAFF.

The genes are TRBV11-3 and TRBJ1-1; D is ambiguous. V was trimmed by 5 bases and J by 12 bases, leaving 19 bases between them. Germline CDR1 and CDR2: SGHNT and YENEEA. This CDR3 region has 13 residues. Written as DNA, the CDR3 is TGTGCCAGCAGCCAAACCAGCCAGGTTAAAACTTTCTTT. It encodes CASSQTSQVKTFF.

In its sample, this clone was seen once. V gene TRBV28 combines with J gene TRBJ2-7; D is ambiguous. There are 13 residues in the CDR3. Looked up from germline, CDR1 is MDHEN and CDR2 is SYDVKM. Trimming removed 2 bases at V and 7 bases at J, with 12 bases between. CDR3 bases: TGTGCCAGCAGTTTAAGTCGAGGTTGGGAGCAGTACTTC. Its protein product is CASSLSRGWEQYF.

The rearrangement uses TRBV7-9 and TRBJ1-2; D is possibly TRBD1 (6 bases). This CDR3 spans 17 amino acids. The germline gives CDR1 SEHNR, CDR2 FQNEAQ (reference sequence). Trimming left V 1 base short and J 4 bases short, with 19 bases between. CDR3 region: CASSLEAWGALSYGYTF. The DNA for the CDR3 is TGTGCCAGCAGCTTAGAGGCATGGGGGGCACTGAGCTATGGCTACACCTTC.

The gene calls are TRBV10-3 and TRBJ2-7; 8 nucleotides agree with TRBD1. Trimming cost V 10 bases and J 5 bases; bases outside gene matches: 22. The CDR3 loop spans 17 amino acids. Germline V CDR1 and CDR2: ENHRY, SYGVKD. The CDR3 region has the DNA TGTGCCACCAAAGGACAGGGCTCCCCCACGATCAGCCACGAGCAGTACTTC. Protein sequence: CATKGQGSPTISHEQYF.

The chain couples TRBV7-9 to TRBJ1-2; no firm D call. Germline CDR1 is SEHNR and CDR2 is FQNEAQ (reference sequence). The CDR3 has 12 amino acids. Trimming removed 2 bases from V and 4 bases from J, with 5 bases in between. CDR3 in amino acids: CASSLRGYGYTF. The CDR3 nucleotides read TGTGCCAGCAGCTTACGGGGCTATGGCTACACCTTC.

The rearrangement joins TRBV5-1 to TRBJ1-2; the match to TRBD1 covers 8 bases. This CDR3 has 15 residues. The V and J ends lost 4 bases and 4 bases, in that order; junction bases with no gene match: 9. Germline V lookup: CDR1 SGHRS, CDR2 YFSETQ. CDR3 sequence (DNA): TGCGCCAGCAGCGACCCACAGGGGGGAGGCTATGGCTACACCTTC. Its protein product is CASSDPQGGGYGYTF.

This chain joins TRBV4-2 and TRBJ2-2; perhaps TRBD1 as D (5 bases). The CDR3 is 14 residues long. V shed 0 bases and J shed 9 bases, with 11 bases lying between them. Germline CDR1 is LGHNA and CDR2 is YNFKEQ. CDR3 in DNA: TGTGCCAGCAGCCAAGATACCAGGGCGCGGGAGCTGTTTTTT. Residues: CASSQDTRARELFF.

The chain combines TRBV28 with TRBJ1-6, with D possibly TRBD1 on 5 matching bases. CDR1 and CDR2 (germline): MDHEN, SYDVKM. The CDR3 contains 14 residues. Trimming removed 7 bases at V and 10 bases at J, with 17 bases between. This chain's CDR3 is CASTSPGEGSPLHF. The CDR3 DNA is TGTGCCAGCACCTCTCCGGGGGAGGGGTCACCCCTCCACTTT.

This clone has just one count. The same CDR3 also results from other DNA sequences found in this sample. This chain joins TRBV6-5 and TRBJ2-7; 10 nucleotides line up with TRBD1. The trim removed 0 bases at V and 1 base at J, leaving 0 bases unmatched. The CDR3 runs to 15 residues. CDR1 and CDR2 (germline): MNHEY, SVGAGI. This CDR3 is CASSYSGQGSYEQYF. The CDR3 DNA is TGTGCCAGCAGTTACTCGGGACAGGGGTCCTACGAGCAGTACTTC.

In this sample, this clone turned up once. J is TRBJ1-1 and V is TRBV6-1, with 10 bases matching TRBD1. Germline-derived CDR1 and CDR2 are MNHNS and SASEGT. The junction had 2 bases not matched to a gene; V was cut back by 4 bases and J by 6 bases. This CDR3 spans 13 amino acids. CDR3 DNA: TGTGCCAGCAGTGCGACAGGGGGCGCTGAAGCTTTCTTT. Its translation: CASSATGGAEAFF.

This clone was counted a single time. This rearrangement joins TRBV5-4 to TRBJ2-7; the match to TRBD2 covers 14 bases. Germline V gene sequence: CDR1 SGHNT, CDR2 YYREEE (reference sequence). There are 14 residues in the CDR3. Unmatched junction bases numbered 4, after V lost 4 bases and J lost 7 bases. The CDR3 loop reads CASSTGTSGGEQYF. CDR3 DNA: TGTGCCAGCAGCACCGGGACTAGCGGGGGAGAGCAGTACTTC.